What follows are 32 T cell receptor beta chains derived from one specimen sequenced in a study of shared clonotypes between healthy human individuals. Only in-frame clones appear in the TCRdb table, and some are missing; sequencing was by immunoSEQ multiplex PCR. The top ten clones hold roughly 0.13% of a sample with some 2,000,000 clones, 90% to 97% of them seen once. The specimen was naive CD4+ T cells sorted from blood. Subset here: CD45RA+ positively selected. Receptor source: a man aged 18 to 30 in good health.

The chain has TRBV18 and TRBJ2-1, with D perhaps being TRBD1 or TRBD2 (5 bases each). Germline-derived CDR1 and CDR2 are KGHSH and LQKENI. The length of the CDR3 is 13 residues. Trimming pared 4 bases from V and 8 bases from J, leaving 12 bases between. The CDR3 bases are TGTGCCAGCTCACACCCGGGGCCAGATGAGCAGTTCTTC. Amino acid sequence: CASSHPGPDEQFF.

This chain connects TRBV4-1 to TRBJ2-3; 8 bases match TRBD1. The CDR3 is 18 residues long. After removal of 0 bases from V and 7 bases from J, the junction contained 15 bases not matched to a gene. CDR1 and CDR2 from the germline V gene are MGHRA and YSYEKL. The CDR3 sequence: CASSQEFPQGANLHTQYF. The DNA for the CDR3 is TGCGCCAGCAGCCAAGAATTCCCGCAGGGGGCGAACTTGCATACGCAGTATTTT.

This chain uses TRBV27 with TRBJ2-3; the D gene is possibly TRBD2 (6 bases). CDR1 and CDR2 (germline): MNHEY, SMNVEV (reference sequence). The V and J ends lost 0 bases and 9 bases respectively, with 10 bases between them. The CDR3 consists of 13 residues. The CDR3 DNA reads as TGTGCCAGCAGTTTATCCTGGGCGGGAACGCAGTATTTT. Encoded protein: CASSLSWAGTQYF.

A single count supports this clone. The J gene is TRBJ2-5, the V gene TRBV6-6; 8 positions match TRBD1. Germline V gene data show CDR1 as MNHNY and CDR2 as SVGAGI (reference sequence). Trimming removed 6 bases from V and 4 bases from J; junction bases left unmatched: 7. The CDR3 runs to 14 residues. The CDR3 DNA reads as TGTGCCAGCAGGATAGACAGGGGCGTAGAGACCCAGTACTTC. Its translation: CASRIDRGVETQYF.

The chain employs TRBV4-3 and TRBJ1-1; D ambiguous. The germline gives CDR1 LGHNA, CDR2 YSLEER. The CDR3 covers 15 residues. V dropped 0 bases and J dropped 7 bases, with 15 bases sitting between them. This chain's CDR3 is CASSQELLAWNEAFF. As DNA, the CDR3 is TGCGCCAGCAGCCAAGAACTCCTCGCTTGGAATGAAGCTTTCTTT.

J is TRBJ2-5 and V is TRBV28; 8 bases fit TRBD1. J gave up 4 bases and V 4 bases, and 11 bases lay outside the gene matches. CDR1 is MDHEN and CDR2 is SYDVKM in the germline V gene. The CDR3 is made up of 16 amino acids. CDR3: CASSSNRGWMGETQYF. DNA for the CDR3: TGTGCCAGCAGTTCGAACAGGGGGTGGATGGGAGAGACCCAGTACTTC.

The CDR3 loop reads CASTSTWDGYTF. CDR3 nucleotides: TGTGCCAGCACCTCGACCTGGGATGGCTACACCTTC. V usage is TRBV6-5 and J usage is TRBJ1-2; D remains unclear. CDR1 is MNHEY and CDR2 is SVGAGI in the germline V gene. V lost 7 bases to trimming and J lost 6 bases, with 12 bases between them. CDR3 size: 12 residues.

The chain uses TRBV28 and TRBJ2-7; D gene unclear. V was trimmed by 2 bases and J by 1 base, leaving 12 bases between them. There are 15 residues in the CDR3. CDR1 and CDR2 (germline): MDHEN, SYDVKM. The CDR3 spells CASSLQGRASYEQYF. The DNA for the CDR3 is TGTGCCAGCAGTTTACAAGGTCGGGCATCCTACGAGCAGTACTTC.

This chain joins TRBV6-1 and TRBJ1-1; the D is unclear. The V gene lost 6 bases and the J gene lost 3 bases, with 2 bases spanning the gap. This CDR3 comprises 10 residues. Germline V gene lookup returns CDR1 MNHNS and CDR2 SASEGT. CDR3 DNA: TGTGCCAGCAGGTACACTGAAGCTTTCTTT. This sequence encodes CASRYTEAFF.

The chain joins TRBV6-5 to TRBJ1-1, with D unresolved. This CDR3 has 13 residues. Germline V gene lookup returns CDR1 MNHEY and CDR2 SVGAGI. V was shortened by 5 bases and J by 6 bases, with 13 bases between the two germline ends. The CDR3: CASSNHGRAEAFF. For the CDR3, the DNA is TGTGCCAGCAGTAACCATGGGAGGGCTGAAGCTTTCTTT.

On this clone: Other DNA sequences in the sample encode the same CDR3. The CDR3: CASSYSAGNTIYF. The CDR3 DNA reads as TGTGCCAGCAGTTACTCGGCTGGAAACACCATATATTTT. V usage is TRBV6-5 and J usage is TRBJ1-3; D is uncertain. Germline CDR1 is MNHEY and CDR2 is SVGAGI. With 0 bases removed from V and 2 bases from J, the gap between germline ends came to 2 bases. This CDR3 contains 13 residues.

The chain is built from TRBV11-1 and TRBJ2-6; D perhaps matches TRBD1 (5 bases). The CDR3 loop spans 18 amino acids. Per germline, CDR1 SGHAT and CDR2 FQDESV (reference sequence). V shed 3 bases and J shed 0 bases, with 15 bases lying between them. CDR3 amino acids: CASSFITAGLSGANVLTF. The CDR3 coding sequence is TGTGCCAGCAGCTTCATCACGGCAGGGCTCTCTGGGGCCAACGTCCTGACTTTC.

The gene calls are TRBV5-1 and TRBJ1-4; TRBD1 might be the D (5 bases). The CDR3 contains 15 residues. Trimming shortened V by 0 bases and J by 6 bases, and 12 bases separated the two germline ends. CDR1 is SGHRS and CDR2 is YFSETQ in the germline V gene. The DNA for the CDR3 is TGCGCCAGCAGCTTGGTTGGGGCGGTGGATGAAAAACTGTTTTTT. The encoded protein is CASSLVGAVDEKLFF.

This chain connects TRBV21-1 to TRBJ1-1; the D call TRBD1 from the table was never checked on the DNA. TRBV21-1 is given as a pseudogene. The CDR3 has 13 residues. DNA of the CDR3: TGTGCCAGTCCTAGGACAGCGAACACTGAAGCTTTCTTT. Amino acids: CASPRTANTEAFF.

This clone was seen a few times. V usage is TRBV18 and J usage is TRBJ2-2; possibly TRBD2 for D (6 bases). Trimming removed 6 bases at V and 6 bases at J, with 11 bases between. The CDR3 has 13 residues. CDR1 and CDR2 from the germline V gene are KGHSH and LQKENI. The CDR3 is CASSGTLAGELFF. The CDR3 DNA follows: TGTGCCAGCTCCGGGACTCTAGCCGGGGAGCTGTTTTTT.

The genes are TRBV15 and TRBJ2-5, with D tentatively TRBD1 (5 bases). This CDR3 has 14 residues. V dropped 0 bases and J dropped 5 bases, with 10 bases sitting between them. CDR1 is LNHNV, CDR2 YYDKDF, per germline (reference sequence). Here the CDR3 reads CATSRDATAETQYF. The CDR3 DNA sequence: TGTGCCACCAGCAGAGATGCGACAGCGGAGACCCAGTACTTC.

This chain connects TRBV30 to TRBJ1-6, with D tentatively TRBD1 (6 bases). V shed 4 bases and J shed 9 bases, with 16 bases lying between them. Germline V gene sequence: CDR1 GTSNPN, CDR2 SVGIG (reference sequence). CDR3 length equals 14 residues. The CDR3: CAWTAGTFRSPLHF. CDR3 coding DNA: TGTGCCTGGACTGCCGGGACATTTCGTTCACCCCTCCACTTT.

V is TRBV2 and J is TRBJ2-2; D gene ambiguous. Trimming pared 8 bases from V and 2 bases from J, leaving 18 bases between. Per germline, CDR1 SNHLY and CDR2 FYNNEI. The CDR3 consists of 16 residues. The CDR3 coding sequence is TGTGCCAGCTCACCCAGCCGGGCCGCTAACACCGGGGAGCTGTTTTTT. Translated, it gives CASSPSRAANTGELFF. The complete variable domain, with remaining parts taken from reference TRBV2 and TRBJ2-2, reads EPEVTQTPSHQVTQMGQEVILRCVPISNHLYFYWYRQILGQKVEFLVSFYNNEISEKSEIFDDQFSVERPDGSNFTLKIRSTKLEDSAMYFCASSPSRAANTGELFFGEGSRLTVL.

The CDR3 loop is CASSPSLAELTQYF. The CDR3 region has the DNA TGTGCCAGCAGCCCATCCCTAGCGGAATTGACGCAGTATTTT. The gene calls are TRBV9 and TRBJ2-3; 7 bases match TRBD2. V lost 4 bases, J lost 9 bases, and 11 bases stayed unmatched. Germline V gene sequence: CDR1 SGDLS, CDR2 YYNGEE. The CDR3 extends over 14 amino acids.

In regard to this clone: This CDR3 is also generated by other DNA sequences in the sample. The chain is built from TRBV6-5 and TRBJ2-7, with 11 bases identical to TRBD2. The J segment lost 3 bases and the V segment lost 0 bases, leaving 1 base of the junction unmatched. The CDR3 is 15 amino acids. Germline lookup yields CDR1 MNHEY and CDR2 SVGAGI. CDR3 sequence (DNA): TGTGCCAGCAGTTACTCAGGGACTAGCGGCTACGAGCAGTACTTC. As protein: CASSYSGTSGYEQYF.

About this clone: This sample also contains other DNA sequences that code for the same CDR3. CDR3 sequence (DNA): TGCAGCGTTGGAGGAGTCACCGGGGAGCTGTTTTTT. This encodes CSVGGVTGELFF. The rearrangement links TRBV29-1 to TRBJ2-2; D unclear. The CDR3 consists of 12 residues. V was shortened by 4 bases and J by 4 bases, with 7 bases between the two germline ends. Germline lookup yields CDR1 SQVTM and CDR2 ANQGSEA.

The chain is built from TRBV5-4 and TRBJ2-1; D is uncertain. The CDR3 length is 15 residues. The germline V gene has CDR1 SGHNT and CDR2 YYREEE (reference sequence). V was trimmed by 3 bases and J by 0 bases, leaving 10 bases between them. The CDR3 DNA reads TGTGCCAGCAGCTATAGGACGGCCTCCTACAATGAGCAGTTCTTC. Translated, it gives CASSYRTASYNEQFF.

J is TRBJ1-4 and V is TRBV5-1; 8 bases line up with TRBD1. Losses at the gene ends were 3 bases for V and 2 bases for J; bases not matched to a gene: 12. This CDR3 is built from 18 residues. Germline V gene sequence: CDR1 SGHRS, CDR2 YFSETQ. CDR3 bases: TGCGCCAGCAGCTCCGGGACAGGCCCTATTTGGACTAATGAAAAACTGTTTTTT. The encoded protein is CASSSGTGPIWTNEKLFF.

The V call is TRBV7-3, the J call TRBJ2-6; D might be TRBD1 (6 bases). V was pared by 7 bases and J by 0 bases, with 7 bases between. The V gene's germline CDR1 is SGHTA and CDR2 FQGTGA. The length of the CDR3 is 14 residues. CDR3 coding DNA: TGTGCCAGCAAAGGGGGCTCTGGGGCCAACGTCCTGACTTTC. It is translated as CASKGGSGANVLTF.

The V gene is TRBV18, the J gene TRBJ1-6; a weak D match, TRBD1 (6 bases). The CDR3 consists of 17 residues. The ends were cut back, 4 bases at V and 3 bases at J, with 16 bases in the middle. Germline loops: CDR1 KGHSH, CDR2 LQKENI. CDR3 nucleotide sequence: TGTGCCAGCTCACTCCAAAACAGGGAGGACTATAATTCACCCCTCCACTTT. Its translation is CASSLQNREDYNSPLHF.

The V and J genes are TRBV7-2 and TRBJ2-4; D not resolved. The CDR3 runs 13 residues. Trimming removed 5 bases from V and 5 bases from J, with 10 bases in between. Germline CDR1 and CDR2: SGHTA and FQGNSA. Here the CDR3 reads CASSPRTENIQYF. CDR3 sequence (DNA): TGTGCCAGCAGCCCCCGGACGGAAAACATTCAGTACTTC.

The V gene is TRBV28, the J gene TRBJ1-2, with TRBD1 as a possible D gene (5 bases). The CDR3 contains 13 residues. Trimming removed 10 bases from V and 3 bases from J, with 15 bases in between. Germline assignment: CDR1 MDHEN and CDR2 SYDVKM. The CDR3 DNA is TGTGCCATCCAACCGGGGGGTCACTATGGCTACACCTTC. Encoded protein: CAIQPGGHYGYTF.

The V call is TRBV7-9, the J call TRBJ1-6; 9 nucleotides match TRBD1. Germline V gene sequence: CDR1 SEHNR, CDR2 FQNEAQ (reference sequence). The junction had 5 bases not matched to a gene; V was cut back by 3 bases and J by 5 bases. This CDR3 has 16 amino acids. The CDR3 reads CASSLGGDRDNSPLHF. The CDR3 bases are TGTGCCAGCAGCTTGGGAGGGGACAGGGATAATTCACCCCTCCACTTT.

The CDR3: CAISESTLPGNIQYF. DNA for the CDR3: TGTGCCATCAGTGAGTCGACGCTGCCCGGAAACATTCAGTACTTC. The rearrangement joins TRBV10-3 to TRBJ2-4; D remains unclear. Germline V gives CDR1 ENHRY, CDR2 SYGVKD. Trimming left V 0 bases short and J 6 bases short, with 12 bases between. CDR3 length: 15 amino acids.

The V and J genes are TRBV30 and TRBJ2-7, with D possibly matching TRBD1 (6 bases). V was clipped by 0 bases and J by 3 bases, with 12 bases between them. This CDR3 has 14 residues. Germline CDR1 and CDR2: GTSNPN and SVGIG (reference sequence). CDR3 sequence: CAWSVESDSYEQYF. The CDR3 nucleotides read TGTGCCTGGAGTGTTGAATCGGACAGCTACGAGCAGTACTTC.

The chain carries TRBV2 and TRBJ1-2; D gene unclear. Between the trimmed V and J ends, which lost 1 base and 7 bases, there was a span of 10 bases. There are 13 residues in the CDR3. CDR1 and CDR2 (germline): SNHLY, FYNNEI. The CDR3 region is CASSEDLMGGYTF. For the CDR3, the DNA is TGTGCCAGCAGTGAAGACCTAATGGGTGGCTACACCTTC.

CDR3 sequence (DNA): TGTGCCAGCAGCCCCCAACTAGCGACCGAAGAGACCCAGTACTTC. Its translation is CASSPQLATEETQYF. The V gene is TRBV5-4, the J gene TRBJ2-5; 7 bases map to TRBD2. The V gene's germline CDR1 is SGHNT and CDR2 YYREEE (reference sequence). V lost 4 bases, J lost 3 bases, and 9 bases stayed unmatched. The CDR3 runs to 15 residues.